Shown below are 5 T cell receptor beta chains from a single sample sequenced in a study of Graves' ophthalmopathy and Graves' hyperthyroidism. Investigators amplified TCR beta CDR3 regions from RNA transcripts. The first-round RT-PCR employed HTBI primers together with the Qiagen OneStep RT-PCR kit. A multiplex PCR was then performed as the second round. MiXCR, applied by TCRdb to the multiplex PCR reads, yields one record per CDR3 protein. The data show about 1.2 million distinct CDR3 sequences, less than 45% seen once. The sequencing input was peripheral blood or thyroid tissue (not recorded which). These TCRs come from an adult man with Graves' hyperthyroidism.

In this sample, this clonotype turned up many times. The chain uses TRBV2 and TRBJ2-7, with TRBD1 matching 10 bases. This CDR3 contains 13 residues. The junction had 6 bases not matched to a gene; V was cut back by 8 bases and J by 5 bases. CDR1 is SNHLY, CDR2 FYNNEI, per germline. The CDR3 bases are TGTGCCAGCTTTGGGACAGGGGCACACGAGCAGTACTTC. Its protein product is CASFGTGAHEQYF. Based on the CDR3 plus reference TRBV2 and TRBJ2-7, the full variable domain is EPEVTQTPSHQVTQMGQEVILRCVPISNHLYFYWYRQILGQKVEFLVSFYNNEISEKSEIFDDQFSVERPDGSNFTLKIRSTKLEDSAMYFCASFGTGAHEQYFGPGTRLTVT.

Many counts were recorded for this clonotype. J is TRBJ2-7 and V is TRBV9; D is perhaps TRBD1 (5 bases). Germline CDR1 is SGDLS and CDR2 is YYNGEE. V lost 2 bases to trimming and J lost 1 base, with 22 bases between them. The CDR3 covers 18 residues. DNA for the CDR3: TGTGCCAGCAGCGTTTTTGCTTCAGGGCCGGACAAGTCCTACGAGCAGTACTTC. As protein: CASSVFASGPDKSYEQYF. Using reference TRBV9 and TRBJ2-7 for the parts outside the CDR3, the full variable domain is DSGVTQTPKHLITATGQRVTLRCSPRSGDLSVYWYQQSLDQGLQFLIQYYNGEERAKGNILERFSAQQFPDLHSELNLSSLELGDSALYFCASSVFASGPDKSYEQYFGPGTRLTVT.

This clonotype was counted a few times. The chain uses TRBV13 and TRBJ1-2, with a possible D match to TRBD1 (5 bases). CDR1 PRHDT and CDR2 FYEKMQ come from the germline V gene (reference sequence). V dropped 5 bases and J dropped 8 bases, with 12 bases sitting between them. The CDR3 is made up of 12 amino acids. CDR3 nucleotides: TGTGCCAGCAGCGGGGCGGGGGACGGCTACACCTTC. Protein product: CASSGAGDGYTF.

This clonotype was counted between two and nine times. This chain connects TRBV25-1 to TRBJ2-7; possible D gene TRBD2, 6 bases. CDR1 is MGHDK, CDR2 SYGVNS, per germline. This CDR3 has 13 residues. V was trimmed by 3 bases and J by 5 bases, leaving 11 bases between them. The CDR3 sequence: CASSEPWGDEQYF. In nucleotides, the CDR3 is TGTGCCAGCAGTGAGCCCTGGGGGGACGAGCAGTACTTC.

The chain recombines TRBV11-1 with TRBJ1-3; TRBD1 is a possible D gene (5 bases). Trimming took off 3 bases at V and 3 bases at J, with 12 bases between the two ends. The CDR3 consists of 15 residues. Germline V lookup: CDR1 SGHAT, CDR2 FQDESV (reference sequence). The chain's CDR3 is CASSLDTARGNTIYF. The CDR3 nucleotides are TGTGCCAGCAGCTTGGACACGGCCCGTGGAAACACCATATATTTT.